This TCR beta chain appears in the sequencing data of a study of identical twins. All donors comprised healthy Caucasians. Using its own MiXCR run on the 5' RACE reads, TCRdb lists one record per CDR3 protein. The sample shows 500,000 or so distinct CDR3 sequences, about 20% of them seen only once. Points on this clonotype: The antigen is undetermined.

The V end lost 5 bases, the J end lost 7 bases, and 18 bases lay between the germline ends. Germline-derived CDR1 and CDR2 are SQVTM and ANQGSEA. This CDR3 contains 13 residues. Study-wide results and limits: In cord blood, abundant beta clonotypes had fewer insertions; memory showed no trend.

The same sample was also studied in work on T cells expressing NK-cell markers.

The sequenced sample was CD4+ T cells sorted from blood. The receptor was isolated from a woman between 18 and 29 years old in good health. The V call is TRBV29-1, the J call TRBJ2-7; D not certain. CDR3 sequence: CSVSTLLQKEQYF. CDR3 DNA: TGCAGCGTTTCGACGCTGTTACAAAAGGAGCAGTACTTC.